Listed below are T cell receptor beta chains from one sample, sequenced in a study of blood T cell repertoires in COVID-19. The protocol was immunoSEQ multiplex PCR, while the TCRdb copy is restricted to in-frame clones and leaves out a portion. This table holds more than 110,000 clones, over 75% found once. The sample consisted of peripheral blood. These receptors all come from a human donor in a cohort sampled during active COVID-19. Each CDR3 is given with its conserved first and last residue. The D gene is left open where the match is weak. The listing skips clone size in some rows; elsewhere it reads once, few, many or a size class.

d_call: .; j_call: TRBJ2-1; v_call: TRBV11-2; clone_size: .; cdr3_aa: CASRGLRGAVRGEQFF; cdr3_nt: TGTGCCAGCAGGGGACTAAGGGGGGCCGTTCGAGGTGAGCAGTTCTTC
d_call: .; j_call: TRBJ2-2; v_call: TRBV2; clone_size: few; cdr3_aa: CASSAQITGELFF; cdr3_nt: TGTGCCAGCAGTGCCCAAATCACCGGGGAGCTGTTTTTT
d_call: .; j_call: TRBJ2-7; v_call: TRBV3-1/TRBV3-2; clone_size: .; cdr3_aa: CASSPQGRDNEQYF; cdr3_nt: TGTGCCAGCAGCCCCCAGGGAAGAGACAACGAGCAGTACTTC
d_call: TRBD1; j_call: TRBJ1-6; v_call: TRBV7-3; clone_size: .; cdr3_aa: CASSFKGQNSPLHF; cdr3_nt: TGTGCCAGCAGCTTTAAGGGACAGAATTCACCCCTCCACTTT
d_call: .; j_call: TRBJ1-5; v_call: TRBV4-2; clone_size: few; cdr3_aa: CASSPRGQFNQPQHF; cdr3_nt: TGTGCCAGCAGCCCAAGAGGACAGTTCAATCAGCCCCAGCATTTT
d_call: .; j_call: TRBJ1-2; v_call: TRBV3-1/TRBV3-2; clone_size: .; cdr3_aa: CASSQVGSGGYGYTF; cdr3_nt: TGTGCCAGCAGCCAAGTGGGCAGCGGGGGTTATGGCTACACCTTC
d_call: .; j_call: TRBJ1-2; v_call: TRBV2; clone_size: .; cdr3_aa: CASSILLDSLLYGGYTF; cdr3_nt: TGTGCCAGCAGTATATTATTAGACAGTCTTTTATATGGTGGCTACACCTTC
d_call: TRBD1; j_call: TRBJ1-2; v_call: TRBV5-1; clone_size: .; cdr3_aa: CASSPQGDYGYTF; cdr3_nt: TGCGCCAGCAGCCCGCAGGGGGACTATGGCTACACCTTC
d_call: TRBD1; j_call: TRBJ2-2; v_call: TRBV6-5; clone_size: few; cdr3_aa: CASTQGHTGELFF; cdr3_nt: TGTGCCAGCACACAGGGGCACACCGGGGAGCTGTTTTTT
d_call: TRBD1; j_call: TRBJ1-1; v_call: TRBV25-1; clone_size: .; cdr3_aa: CASVKQGLNTEAFF; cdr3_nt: TGTGCCAGCGTAAAACAGGGGTTGAACACTGAAGCTTTCTTT
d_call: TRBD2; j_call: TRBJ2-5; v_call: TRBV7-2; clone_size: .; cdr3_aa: CASSLDAGDATQYF; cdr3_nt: TGTGCCAGCAGCTTAGACGCGGGAGATGCGACCCAGTACTTC
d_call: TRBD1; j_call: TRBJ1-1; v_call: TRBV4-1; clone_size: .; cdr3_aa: CASSQLIGGYTEAFF; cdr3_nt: TGCGCCAGCAGCCAACTCATAGGGGGCTACACTGAAGCTTTCTTT
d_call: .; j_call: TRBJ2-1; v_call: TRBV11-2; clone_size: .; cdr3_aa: CASRTLSSYNEQFF; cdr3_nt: TGTGCCAGCAGGACTTTAAGCTCCTACAATGAGCAGTTCTTC
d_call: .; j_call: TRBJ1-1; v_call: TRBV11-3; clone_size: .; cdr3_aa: CASSPGPMNTEAFF; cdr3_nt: TGTGCCAGCAGCCCCGGTCCTATGAACACTGAAGCTTTCTTT
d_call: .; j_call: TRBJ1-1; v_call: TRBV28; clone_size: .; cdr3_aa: CASKGQYAEAFF; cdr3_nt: TGTGCCAGCAAAGGACAGTACGCTGAAGCTTTCTTT
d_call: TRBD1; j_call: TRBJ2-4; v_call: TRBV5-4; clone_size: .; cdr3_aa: CASSGGGTGNIQYF; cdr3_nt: TGTGCCAGCAGCGGGGGCGGGACAGGGAACATTCAGTACTTC
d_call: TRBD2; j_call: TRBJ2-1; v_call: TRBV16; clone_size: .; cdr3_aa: CASSLLAGGNEQFF; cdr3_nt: TGTGCCAGCAGCCTACTAGCGGGGGGCAATGAGCAGTTCTTC
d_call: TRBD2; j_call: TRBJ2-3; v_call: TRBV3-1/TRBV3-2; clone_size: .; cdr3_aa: CASSQEGRGTQYF; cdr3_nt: TGTGCCAGCAGCCAAGAGGGGAGGGGCACGCAGTATTTT
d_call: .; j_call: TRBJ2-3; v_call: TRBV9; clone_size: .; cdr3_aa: CASSGRDRSTDTQYF; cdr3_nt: TGTGCCAGCAGCGGGAGGGACAGAAGCACAGATACGCAGTATTTT
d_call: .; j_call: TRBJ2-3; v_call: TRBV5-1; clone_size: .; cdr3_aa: CASSPDLAISTDTQYF; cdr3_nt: TGCGCCAGCAGCCCAGACCTAGCGATATCCACAGATACGCAGTATTTT
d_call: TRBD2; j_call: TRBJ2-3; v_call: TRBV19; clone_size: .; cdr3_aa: CASSIGRAGDTQYF; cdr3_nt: TGTGCCAGTAGTATCGGGAGGGCCGGGGATACGCAGTATTTT
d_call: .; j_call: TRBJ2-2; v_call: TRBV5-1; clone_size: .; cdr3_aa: CASSLGGSGELFF; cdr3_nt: TGCGCCAGCAGCTTGGGCGGGTCCGGGGAGCTGTTTTTT
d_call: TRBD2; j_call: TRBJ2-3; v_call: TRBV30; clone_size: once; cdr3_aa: CAWSGLAARGTDTQYF; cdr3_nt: TGTGCCTGGAGTGGACTAGCGGCGAGAGGCACAGATACGCAGTATTTT
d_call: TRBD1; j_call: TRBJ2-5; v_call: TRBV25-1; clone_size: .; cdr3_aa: CASSERGRETQYF; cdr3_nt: TGTGCCAGCAGTGAAAGGGGGCGAGAGACCCAGTACTTC
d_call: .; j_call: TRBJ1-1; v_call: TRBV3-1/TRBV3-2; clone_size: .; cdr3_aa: CASTGTRAGFMNTEAFF; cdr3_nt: TGTGCCAGCACCGGTACTAGGGCAGGATTCATGAACACTGAAGCTTTCTTT
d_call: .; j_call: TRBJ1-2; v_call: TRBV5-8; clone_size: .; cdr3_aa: CASSGGARTYGYTF; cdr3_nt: TGTGCCAGCAGCGGGGGGGCAAGGACCTACGGCTACACCTTC
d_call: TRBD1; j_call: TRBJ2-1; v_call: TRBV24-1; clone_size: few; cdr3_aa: CATSSSGQGYNEQFF; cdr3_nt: TGTGCCACCAGTAGTTCCGGACAGGGTTACAATGAGCAGTTCTTC
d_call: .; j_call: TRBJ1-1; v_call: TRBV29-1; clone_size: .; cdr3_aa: CSVIGQGTEAFF; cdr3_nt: TGCAGCGTTATCGGCCAGGGGACTGAAGCTTTCTTT
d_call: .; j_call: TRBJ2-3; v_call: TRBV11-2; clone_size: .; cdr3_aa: CASSPTTTDTQYF; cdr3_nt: TGTGCCAGCAGCCCGACTACCACAGATACGCAGTATTTT
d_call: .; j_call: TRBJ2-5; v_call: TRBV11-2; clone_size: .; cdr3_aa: CASSPAGRSETQYF; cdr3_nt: TGTGCCAGCAGCCCGGCAGGGAGGTCGGAGACCCAGTACTTC
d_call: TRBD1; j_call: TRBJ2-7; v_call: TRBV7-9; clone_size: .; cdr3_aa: CASSESTGGYEQYF; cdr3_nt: TGTGCCAGCAGCGAATCGACAGGGGGCTACGAGCAGTACTTC
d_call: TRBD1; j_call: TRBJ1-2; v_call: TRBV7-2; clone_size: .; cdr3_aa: CASSTRTGHNYGYTF; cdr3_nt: TGTGCCAGCAGCACCCGGACAGGGCATAACTATGGCTACACCTTC
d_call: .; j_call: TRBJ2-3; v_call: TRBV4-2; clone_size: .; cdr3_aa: CASSQDWQAPDTQYF; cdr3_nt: TGTGCCAGCAGCCAAGATTGGCAGGCCCCAGATACGCAGTATTTT
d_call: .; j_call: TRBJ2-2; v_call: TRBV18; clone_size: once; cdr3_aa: CASSPAYRDGGELFF; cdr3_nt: TGTGCCAGCTCACCGGCCTACAGGGACGGCGGGGAGCTGTTTTTT
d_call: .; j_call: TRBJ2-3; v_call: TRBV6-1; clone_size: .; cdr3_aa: CASSEVRDTDTQYF; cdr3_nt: TGTGCCAGCAGTGAGGTCAGGGACACAGATACGCAGTATTTT
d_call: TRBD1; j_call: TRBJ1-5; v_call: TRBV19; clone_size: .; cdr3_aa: CASSIDRGQVPRQPQHF; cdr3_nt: TGTGCCAGTAGTATAGATCGGGGACAGGTGCCGCGTCAGCCCCAGCATTTT
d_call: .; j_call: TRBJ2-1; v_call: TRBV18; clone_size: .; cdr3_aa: CASSRGLTNEQFF; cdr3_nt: TGTGCCAGCTCACGTGGACTAACCAATGAGCAGTTCTTC
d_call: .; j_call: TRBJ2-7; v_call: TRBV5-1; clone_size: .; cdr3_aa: CASSPTVRSYEQYF; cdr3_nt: TGCGCCAGCAGCCCGACAGTCCGCTCCTACGAGCAGTACTTC
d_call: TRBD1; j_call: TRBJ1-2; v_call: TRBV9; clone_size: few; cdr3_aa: CASSPYAGGAGGSYGYTF; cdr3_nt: TGTGCCAGCAGCCCCTATGCGGGGGGGGCAGGGGGCAGCTATGGCTACACCTTC
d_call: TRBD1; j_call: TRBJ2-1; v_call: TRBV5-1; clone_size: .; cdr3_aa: CASGTGGYNEQFF; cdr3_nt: TGCGCCAGCGGGACAGGGGGGTACAATGAGCAGTTCTTC
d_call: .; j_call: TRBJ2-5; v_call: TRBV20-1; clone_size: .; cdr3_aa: CSASHRQETQYF; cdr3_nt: TGCAGTGCTAGTCACAGACAAGAGACCCAGTACTTC
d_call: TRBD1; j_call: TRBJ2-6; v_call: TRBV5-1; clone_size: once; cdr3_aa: CASSSAGQGNVLTF; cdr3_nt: TGCGCCAGCAGCTCCGCGGGACAGGGGAACGTCCTGACTTTC
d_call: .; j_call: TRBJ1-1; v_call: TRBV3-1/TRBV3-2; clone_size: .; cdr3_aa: CASSGRRGRTEAFF; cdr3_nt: TGTGCCAGCAGCGGAAGACGGGGGAGAACTGAAGCTTTCTTT